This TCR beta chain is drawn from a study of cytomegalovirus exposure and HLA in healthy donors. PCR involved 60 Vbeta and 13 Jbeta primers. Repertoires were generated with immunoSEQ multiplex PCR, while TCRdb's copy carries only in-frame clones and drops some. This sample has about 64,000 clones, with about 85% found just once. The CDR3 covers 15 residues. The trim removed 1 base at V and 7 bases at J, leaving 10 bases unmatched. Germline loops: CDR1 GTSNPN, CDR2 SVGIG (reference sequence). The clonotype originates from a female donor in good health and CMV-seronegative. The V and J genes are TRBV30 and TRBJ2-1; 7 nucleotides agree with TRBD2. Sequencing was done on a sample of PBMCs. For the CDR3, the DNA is TGTGCCTGGAGTGGACAAAGCGGGGCACTTAATGAGCAGTTCTTC. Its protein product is CAWSGQSGALNEQFF.